The 16 T cell receptor beta chains below were found in one sample sequenced in a study of beta chain features in type 1 diabetes. Study observations and caveats: People with Type 1 diabetes carried modestly yet significantly shorter TCRB CDR3s in all four CD4+ subsets.

Since all of the isolated RNA was reverse transcribed, expressed TCRB transcripts were what got sequenced. Produced via immunoSEQ multiplex PCR; TCRdb's table is partial and in-frame only. This repertoire shows about 260,000 clones, about 20% found once; its top ten account for 0.025% to 0.035%. Their antigens are not known. Sequences were obtained from naive CD4+ T cells from blood. The receptors come from a woman between 35 and 50 years old with type 1 diabetes.

This clone has just a few counts. The rearrangement links TRBV2 to TRBJ2-6; D gene ambiguous. V lost 6 bases to trimming and J lost 0 bases, with 9 bases between them. The CDR3 loop spans 15 amino acids. The germline gives CDR1 SNHLY, CDR2 FYNNEI. CDR3: CASRSALSGANVLTF. CDR3 sequence (DNA): TGTGCCAGCAGGAGCGCCCTCTCTGGGGCCAACGTCCTGACTTTC.

The rearrangement joins TRBV30 to TRBJ1-5, with a weak D call TRBD1 (5 bases). The V end lost 4 bases, the J end lost 6 bases, and 19 bases lay between the germline ends. This CDR3 spans 15 amino acids. CDR1 is GTSNPN and CDR2 is SVGIG in the germline V gene (reference sequence). CDR3 nucleotides: TGTGCCTGGAACTCCCAATTGGGGGGAGGTCAGCCCCAGCATTTT. This gives the protein CAWNSQLGGGQPQHF.

This CDR3 reads CASSVDGGANEQYF. The CDR3 DNA reads as TGTGCCAGCAGCGTAGATGGAGGGGCAAACGAGCAGTACTTC. V is TRBV9 and J is TRBJ2-7, with D possibly matching TRBD2 (6 bases). V was cut by 0 bases and J by 5 bases, with 12 bases left in between. This CDR3 is built from 14 residues. Germline CDR1 and CDR2: SGDLS and YYNGEE.

The sample holds a few counts of this clone. This chain joins TRBV5-4 and TRBJ2-1, with TRBD2 identical over 13 bases. This CDR3 is 15 amino acids long. V shed 4 bases and J 8 bases; nucleotides not matched to a gene: 6. Germline CDR1 reads SGHNT; CDR2 reads YYREEE (reference sequence). The CDR3 DNA is TGTGCCAGCAGCCGAGGGACTAGCGGGATGGATGAGCAGTTCTTC. It specifies CASSRGTSGMDEQFF. Full variable domain (remainder filled in from reference TRBV5-4 and TRBJ2-1): ETGVTQSPTHLIKTRGQQVTLRCSSQSGHNTVSWYQQALGQGPQFIFQYYREEENGRGNFPPRFSGLQFPNYSSELNVNALELDDSALYLCASSRGTSGMDEQFFGPGTRLTVL.

V gene TRBV14 combines with J gene TRBJ1-2; TRBD1 agrees at 7 bases. CDR1 and CDR2 from the germline V gene are SGHDN and FVKESK. V shed 6 bases, J shed 5 bases, and the junction held 6 bases outside the gene matches. CDR3 length: 13 amino acids. The CDR3 DNA sequence: TGTGCCAGCAGACCACAGGGGCTTTATGGCTACACCTTC. Translating it yields CASRPQGLYGYTF.

Only a few counts were recorded for this clone. V usage is TRBV28 and J usage is TRBJ2-1, with TRBD2 matching 8 bases. V lost 7 bases and J lost 5; bases outside the gene matches: 16. Germline CDR1 reads MDHEN; CDR2 reads SYDVKM. The CDR3 loop spans 17 amino acids. CDR3 protein: CASTPWGGRSPHNEQFF. The CDR3 DNA is TGTGCCAGCACCCCGTGGGGCGGGAGGTCCCCCCACAATGAGCAGTTCTTC.

This clone was detected only a few times. V gene TRBV29-1 combines with J gene TRBJ1-1, with D possibly matching TRBD1 (5 bases). Trimming took 7 bases from V and 1 from J, leaving 13 bases between them. The germline gives CDR1 SQVTM, CDR2 ANQGSEA. The CDR3 sequence is 13 residues long. The CDR3 region has the DNA TGCAGCGCCGTTGACAGACAGAACACTGAAGCTTTCTTT. Translating gives CSAVDRQNTEAFF.

The chain is built from TRBV28 and TRBJ2-7, with 11 bases fitting TRBD2. Per the germline V gene, CDR1 is MDHEN and CDR2 is SYDVKM. J was trimmed by 6 bases and V by 5 bases; bases with no gene match: 12. This CDR3 region has 16 residues. Here the CDR3 DNA reads TGTGCCAGCAGTACCTCCCTAGCGGGAGGATTAAGCGAGCAGTACTTC. This gives the protein CASSTSLAGGLSEQYF.

Only a few counts were recorded for this clone. The chain employs TRBV29-1 and TRBJ2-1; 7 bases are a match to TRBD2. This CDR3 has 13 amino acids. The junction had 10 bases not matched to a gene; V was cut back by 6 bases and J by 8 bases. The germline CDR1 and CDR2 sequences are SQVTM and ANQGSEA. The CDR3 bases are TGCAGCGTCCGTAGCGGGTTTGGCGATGAGCAGTTCTTC. This translates into CSVRSGFGDEQFF.

This clone showed up just a few times. This chain connects TRBV29-1 to TRBJ1-1; D unresolved. Trimming pared 7 bases from V and 1 base from J, leaving 7 bases between. The CDR3 has 11 residues. Germline assignment: CDR1 SQVTM and CDR2 ANQGSEA. CDR3 DNA: TGCAGCGCCGAGGAGAACACTGAAGCTTTCTTT. As protein: CSAEENTEAFF.

The sample holds a few counts of this clone. This sequence joins TRBV18 and TRBJ2-3, with TRBD2 matching over 8 bases. CDR1 is KGHSH and CDR2 is LQKENI in the germline V gene. The trim removed 3 bases at V and 5 bases at J, leaving 7 bases unmatched. The CDR3 is 15 residues long. The CDR3 is CASSPPGLAKDTQYF. CDR3 DNA: TGTGCCAGCTCACCCCCCGGACTAGCTAAAGATACGCAGTATTTT.

The CDR3 coding sequence is TGTGCCAGCTCACTCCTCAACCCGACAGGAACTATGGGCTATGGCTACACCTTC. Its translation is CASSLLNPTGTMGYGYTF. The chain carries TRBV18 and TRBJ1-2, with D tentatively TRBD1 (6 bases). V was trimmed by 4 bases and J by 4 bases, leaving 25 bases between them. The CDR3 is 18 amino acids. Germline CDR1 KGHSH, CDR2 LQKENI.

This clone was observed a handful of times. This chain uses TRBV9 with TRBJ1-1; D gene unclear. The ends were cut back, 0 bases at V and 1 base at J, with 10 bases in the middle. Germline V gene sequence: CDR1 SGDLS, CDR2 YYNGEE. CDR3 length equals 15 residues. CDR3 amino acids: CASSVVGGRNTEAFF. The CDR3 coding sequence is TGTGCCAGCAGCGTAGTTGGAGGCCGGAACACTGAAGCTTTCTTT.

The rearrangement uses TRBV4-2 and TRBJ2-1; 7 nucleotides align to TRBD1. J was trimmed by 3 bases and V by 1 base; bases with no gene match: 3. CDR1 is LGHNA and CDR2 is YNFKEQ in the germline V gene. The CDR3 totals 15 residues. The CDR3 loop is CASSQVGQVYNEQFF. DNA of the CDR3: TGTGCCAGCAGCCAAGTTGGACAGGTCTACAATGAGCAGTTCTTC.

The V and J genes are TRBV4-3 and TRBJ2-1; 8 bases line up with TRBD1. The trim removed 0 bases at V and 10 bases at J, leaving 5 bases unmatched. Germline CDR1 is LGHNA and CDR2 is YSLEER. This CDR3 spans 14 amino acids. Here the CDR3 reads CASSQDDRGIEQFF. Written as DNA, the CDR3 is TGCGCCAGCAGCCAAGATGACAGGGGCATCGAGCAGTTCTTC.

The chain carries TRBV5-4 and TRBJ1-2, with 8 positions matching TRBD1. Looked up from germline, CDR1 is SGHNT and CDR2 is YYREEE (reference sequence). V lost 5 bases to trimming and J lost 3 bases; unmatched junction nucleotides: 6. This CDR3 has 14 residues. As DNA, the CDR3 is TGTGCCAGCAGTATACAGACAGGGGACTATGGCTACACCTTC. Translation: CASSIQTGDYGYTF.